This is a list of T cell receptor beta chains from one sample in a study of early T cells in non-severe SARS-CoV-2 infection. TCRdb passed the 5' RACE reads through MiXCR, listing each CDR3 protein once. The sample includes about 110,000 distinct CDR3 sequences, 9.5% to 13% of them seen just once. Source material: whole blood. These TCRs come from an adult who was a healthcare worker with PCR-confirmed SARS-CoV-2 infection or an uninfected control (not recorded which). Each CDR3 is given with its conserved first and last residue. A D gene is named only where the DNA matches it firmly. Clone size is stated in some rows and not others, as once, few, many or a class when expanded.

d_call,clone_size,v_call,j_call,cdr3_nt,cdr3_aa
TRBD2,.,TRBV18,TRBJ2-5,TGTGCCAGCTCGGCGGGGGGAACAAATTTTTTGGAGACCCAGTACTTC,CASSAGGTNFLETQYF
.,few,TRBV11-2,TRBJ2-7,TGTGCCAGCAGCCCGGTTTTCAGGACGGTCTCCTACGAGCAGTACTTC,CASSPVFRTVSYEQYF
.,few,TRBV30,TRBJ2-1,TGTGCCTGGAGTCAGGGTAATTCTGTCGATGAGCAGTTCTTC,CAWSQGNSVDEQFF
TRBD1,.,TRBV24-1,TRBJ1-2,TGTGCCACCAGTGACACCGGGACAGGGACCTATGGCTACACCTTC,CATSDTGTGTYGYTF
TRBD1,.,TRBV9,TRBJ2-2,TGTGCCAGCAGCCCCCTAGGGGGCGCGAACACCGGGGAGCTGTTTTTT,CASSPLGGANTGELFF
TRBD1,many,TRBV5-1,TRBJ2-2,TGCGCCAGCAGCTCTCAGGGGGCCCCCGGGGAGCTGTTTTTT,CASSSQGAPGELFF
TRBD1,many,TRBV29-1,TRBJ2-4,TGCAGCGTTGAAGGGGACAGGATGGACATTCAGTACTTC,CSVEGDRMDIQYF
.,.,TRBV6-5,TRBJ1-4,TGTGCCAGCAGTTACTCCGCTGGAGAGAGGCCGACTAATGAAAAACTGTTTTTT,CASSYSAGERPTNEKLFF
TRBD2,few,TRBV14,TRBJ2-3,TGTGCCAGCAGCCAACTAGCGGGAGGGAGCACAGATACGCAGTATTTT,CASSQLAGGSTDTQYF
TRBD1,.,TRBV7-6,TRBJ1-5,TGTGCCAGCAGCTCCCAGACAGGGGGGGATCAGCCCCAGCATTTT,CASSSQTGGDQPQHF
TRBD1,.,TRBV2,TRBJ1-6,TGTGCCAGCAGGGGACAGACCCTTGGGAATTCACCCCTCCACTTT,CASRGQTLGNSPLHF
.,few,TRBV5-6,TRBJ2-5,TGTGCCAGCAGCTTGGCTGAGCAAGAGACCCAGTACTTC,CASSLAEQETQYF
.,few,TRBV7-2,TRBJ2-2,TGTGCCAGCAGCTTGTCGGCCACTTACACCGGGGAGCTGTTTTTT,CASSLSATYTGELFF